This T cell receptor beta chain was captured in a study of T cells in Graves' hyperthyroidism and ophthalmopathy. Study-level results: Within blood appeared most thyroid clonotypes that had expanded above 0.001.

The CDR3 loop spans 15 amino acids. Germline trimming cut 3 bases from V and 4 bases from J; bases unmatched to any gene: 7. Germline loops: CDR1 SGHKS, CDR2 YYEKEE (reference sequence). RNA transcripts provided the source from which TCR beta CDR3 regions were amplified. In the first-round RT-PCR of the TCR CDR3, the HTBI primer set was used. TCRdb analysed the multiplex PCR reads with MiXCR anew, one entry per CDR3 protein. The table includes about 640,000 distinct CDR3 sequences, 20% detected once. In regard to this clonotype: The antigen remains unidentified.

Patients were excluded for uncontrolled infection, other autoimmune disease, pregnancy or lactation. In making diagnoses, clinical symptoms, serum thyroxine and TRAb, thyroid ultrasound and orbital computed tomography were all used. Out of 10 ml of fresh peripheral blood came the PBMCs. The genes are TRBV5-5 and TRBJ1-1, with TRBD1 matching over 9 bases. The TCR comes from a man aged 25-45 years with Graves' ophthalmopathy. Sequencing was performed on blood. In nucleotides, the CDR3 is TGTGCCAGCAGCTATACAGGGGGCCCGAGCACTGAAGCTTTCTTT. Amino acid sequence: CASSYTGGPSTEAFF.